The following is a T cell receptor (beta chain) sequence with its context. What it binds is not known. These data belong to a study of cytotoxic CD8 clonotypes in ibrutinib-treated CLL. Study-level points and caveats: Sustained-remission and progressing patients had unequal sampling times. Clonality climbed at ibrutinib response, then dropped toward baseline at progression. Public clonotypes, found uncommonly, either contracted or stayed stable on treatment.

Profiled with immunoSEQ multiplex PCR; TCRdb holds only in-frame clones, not every one. In the table there are some 200,000 clones, approximately 70% of which are singletons. Genomic DNA for TCR beta libraries, 2 to 2.5 micrograms, came from cryopreserved PBMCs. Germline loops: CDR1 MNHEY, CDR2 SVGAGI. Trimming shortened V by 6 bases and J by 5 bases, and 11 bases separated the two germline ends. This CDR3 is 13 amino acids long. This chain connects TRBV6-5 to TRBJ1-5; perhaps TRBD1 as D (5 bases). The TCR was taken from a human donor with chronic lymphocytic leukemia. Specimen: PBMCs, collected after 12 months of ibrutinib treatment. The CDR3 is CASSSMGDQPQHF. CDR3 coding DNA: TGTGCCAGCAGCTCTATGGGGGATCAGCCCCAGCATTTT.